Following are 32 T cell receptor beta chains from one sample sequenced in a study of T cell responses to AZD1222 COVID-19 vaccine. The assay was immunoSEQ multiplex PCR, and TCRdb's table has in-frame clones only and misses some. The sample records 90,000 to 100,000 clones, about 85% being singletons. The sequenced sample was peripheral blood, obtained 28 days after the second AZD1222 dose. These receptor sequences come from an adult who received the AZD1222 COVID-19 vaccine.

V is TRBV28 and J is TRBJ2-2, with D hard to call. The V gene lost 5 bases and the J gene lost 6 bases, with 10 bases spanning the gap. From germline, CDR1 is MDHEN and CDR2 SYDVKM. The CDR3 is 13 residues long. Here the CDR3 reads CASSLDPSGELFF. The CDR3 bases are TGTGCCAGCAGTCTGGACCCATCCGGGGAGCTGTTTTTT.

The chain is built from TRBV5-5 and TRBJ1-5; D uncertain. CDR3 length: 13 residues. Germline loops: CDR1 SGHKS, CDR2 YYEKEE (reference sequence). V was pared by 0 bases and J by 4 bases, with 5 bases between. CDR3 DNA sequence: TGTGCCAGCAGCTTGGACCGAAATCAGCCCCAGCATTTT. This gives the protein CASSLDRNQPQHF.

This sequence joins TRBV7-3 and TRBJ2-2; TRBD2 aligns across 12 bases. Unmatched junction bases numbered 16, after V lost 1 base and J lost 13 bases. From germline, CDR1 is SGHTA and CDR2 FQGTGA. The CDR3 has 18 amino acids. CDR3: CASSLIGASGRAPPVLFF. The CDR3 DNA sequence: TGTGCCAGCAGCTTAATAGGGGCTAGCGGGAGGGCCCCGCCGGTGCTGTTTTTT.

The V call is TRBV15, the J call TRBJ1-4; 8 bases fit TRBD1. The V and J ends lost 0 bases and 8 bases, in that order; junction bases with no gene match: 8. This CDR3 contains 16 residues. CDR1 LNHNV and CDR2 YYDKDF come from the germline V gene (reference sequence). CDR3 in DNA: TGTGCCACCAGCAGAGATGTTGGGGGGACAGGAGAAAAACTGTTTTTT. This encodes CATSRDVGGTGEKLFF.

The V gene is TRBV11-2, the J gene TRBJ2-1, with 10 bases matching TRBD1. There are 18 residues in the CDR3. Germline V CDR1 and CDR2: SGHAT, FQNNGV. V trimming: 5 bases; J trimming: 6 bases; junction bases outside the gene matches: 16. For the CDR3, the DNA is TGTGCCAGCAGCCACCGACAGGGGGCAATGCTGGTGAGCAATGAGCAGTTCTTC. It specifies CASSHRQGAMLVSNEQFF.

The genes are TRBV12-3 or TRBV12-4 and TRBJ1-2; D not certain. V lost 5 bases and J 8 bases, leaving 12 bases between the germline ends. The length of the CDR3 is 12 residues. The CDR3 region has the DNA TGTGCCAGCAGTCCCTCCCAGAACGGCTACACCTTC. This encodes CASSPSQNGYTF.

V usage is TRBV4-1 and J usage is TRBJ1-3; 7 bases map to TRBD1. This CDR3 is 17 amino acids long. Germline-derived CDR1 and CDR2 are MGHRA and YSYEKL. V was clipped by 4 bases and J by 4 bases; unmatched bases: 13. Here the CDR3 reads CASSPIGEGAKGNTIYF. The CDR3, as DNA: TGCGCCAGCAGCCCCATAGGGGAGGGGGCGAAAGGAAACACCATATATTTT.

The chain couples TRBV5-1 to TRBJ1-1; 7 bases line up with TRBD1. Germline assignment: CDR1 SGHRS and CDR2 YFSETQ. V shed 0 bases, J shed 0 bases, and the junction held 8 bases outside the gene matches. The CDR3 spans 17 residues. CDR3 in DNA: TGCGCCAGCAGCTTGGGGGAGGGACAGATAATGAACACTGAAGCTTTCTTT. This encodes CASSLGEGQIMNTEAFF. The full variable domain, rest sourced from reference TRBV5-1 and TRBJ1-1, is KAGVTQTPRYLIKTRGQQVTLSCSPISGHRSVSWYQQTPGQGLQFLFEYFSETQRNKGNFPGRFSGRQFSNSRSEMNVSTLELGDSALYLCASSLGEGQIMNTEAFFGQGTRLTVV.

V and J are TRBV6-5 and TRBJ1-6, with D perhaps matching TRBD1 (6 bases). V lost 6 bases and J 13 bases, leaving 19 bases between the germline ends. This CDR3 region has 14 residues. CDR1 MNHEY and CDR2 SVGAGI come from the germline V gene. CDR3 coding DNA: TGTGCCAGCAGCAACTCCAACAGGGTATCCCCCCTCCACTTT. Protein: CASSNSNRVSPLHF.

This chain connects TRBV5-1 to TRBJ1-5; no firm D call. Trimming removed 0 bases at V and 4 bases at J, with 8 bases between. The germline CDR1 and CDR2 sequences are SGHRS and YFSETQ. The CDR3 runs to 14 residues. This CDR3 reads CASSLAGKNQPQHF. Here the CDR3 DNA reads TGCGCCAGCAGCTTGGCTGGCAAAAATCAGCCCCAGCATTTT.

The chain combines TRBV6-1 with TRBJ2-1; TRBD2 matches at 13 bases. V trimming: 2 bases; J trimming: 15 bases; junction bases outside the gene matches: 10. The germline CDR1 and CDR2 sequences are MNHNS and SASEGT. This CDR3 is built from 15 residues. CDR3 sequence: CASSERTSGSPLGFF. DNA for the CDR3: TGTGCCAGCAGTGAAAGGACTAGCGGGAGCCCCTTAGGGTTCTTC.

The V gene is TRBV6-5, the J gene TRBJ2-2; D possibly corresponds to TRBD2 (6 bases). V was clipped by 2 bases and J by 8 bases, with 12 bases between them. The CDR3 has 14 amino acids. Germline CDR1 and CDR2: MNHEY and SVGAGI. This CDR3 reads CASSYTGVTGELFF. In DNA form, the CDR3 reads TGTGCCAGCAGTTACACGGGGGTCACGGGGGAGCTGTTTTTT.

The J gene is TRBJ2-7, the V gene TRBV6-2 or TRBV6-3, with TRBD1 matching 12 bases. V gave up 4 bases and J gave up 0 bases; unmatched junction bases: 1. There are 15 residues in the CDR3. In germline, CDR1 is MNHEY, CDR2 SVGEGT. The CDR3 loop is CASSWDRGHSYEQYF. The CDR3 region has the DNA TGTGCCAGCAGTTGGGACAGGGGGCACTCCTACGAGCAGTACTTC.

The V call is TRBV5-6, the J call TRBJ2-3, with D possibly being TRBD1 or TRBD2 (6 bases each). The CDR3 totals 17 residues. The germline V and J ends were trimmed by 5 bases and 6 bases, with 25 bases remaining between them. The V gene's germline CDR1 is SGHDT and CDR2 YYEEEE. CDR3 in amino acids: CASSFTLWGARIDTQYF. CDR3 nucleotides: TGTGCCAGCAGTTTCACCCTATGGGGGGCGCGAATTGATACGCAGTATTTT.

This chain uses TRBV19 with TRBJ1-4; D not resolved. The germline V gene encodes CDR1 LNHDA and CDR2 SQIVND (reference sequence). CDR3 size: 15 residues. The V end lost 0 bases, the J end lost 7 bases, and 12 bases lay between the germline ends. The chain's CDR3 is CASSIDPRRPEKLFF. Written as DNA, the CDR3 is TGTGCCAGTAGTATAGATCCGAGACGGCCTGAAAAACTGTTTTTT. Together with reference TRBV19 and TRBJ1-4, the CDR3 gives the full variable domain: DGGITQSPKYLFRKEGQNVTLSCEQNLNHDAMYWYRQDPGQGLRLIYYSQIVNDFQKGDIAEGYSVSREKKESFPLTVTSAQKNPTAFYLCASSIDPRRPEKLFFGSGTQLSVL.

This clone occurred once. The chain recombines TRBV6-5 with TRBJ1-6; 8 bases align to TRBD1. In germline, CDR1 is MNHEY, CDR2 SVGAGI. The CDR3 has 14 amino acids. J lost 12 bases, V lost 6 bases, and 10 bases had no gene match. CDR3: CASSPGQELGPLHF. CDR3 sequence (DNA): TGTGCCAGCAGCCCGGGACAGGAGTTAGGACCCCTCCACTTT.

This clone occurred once. The rearrangement links TRBV5-6 to TRBJ2-1, with D possibly being TRBD1 (6 bases). The V and J ends lost 0 bases and 11 bases respectively, with 15 bases between them. Germline V gene sequence: CDR1 SGHDT, CDR2 YYEEEE. CDR3 length: 14 amino acids. In nucleotides, the CDR3 is TGTGCCAGCAGCTTGGTTCCCACAGGGTCTCAGCAGTTCTTC. Its translation is CASSLVPTGSQQFF.

The DNA for the CDR3 is TGTGCCAGCAGCTTAACCGGGACCCTGAACACTGAAGCTTTCTTT. Its protein is CASSLTGTLNTEAFF. The chain uses TRBV5-6 and TRBJ1-1; the D gene is possibly TRBD1 (5 bases). The V gene's germline CDR1 is SGHDT and CDR2 YYEEEE. The germline V and J ends were trimmed by 2 bases and 0 bases, with 11 bases remaining between them. The CDR3 runs to 15 residues.

The V call is TRBV4-3, the J call TRBJ2-1, with 8 bases that match TRBD2. The CDR3 totals 17 residues. Germline V gives CDR1 LGHNA, CDR2 YSLEER. V shed 1 base and J 6 bases; nucleotides not matched to a gene: 11. The chain's CDR3 is CASSQGFTGGHGNEQFF. CDR3 DNA: TGCGCCAGCAGCCAAGGTTTTACGGGAGGGCACGGCAATGAGCAGTTCTTC.

This rearrangement joins TRBV5-1 to TRBJ2-7; 8 nucleotides agree with TRBD1. The trim removed 4 bases at V and 5 bases at J, leaving 5 bases unmatched. The CDR3 is made up of 13 amino acids. Germline-derived CDR1 and CDR2 are SGHRS and YFSETQ. CDR3 sequence reads: CASSPTGVHEQYF. Here the CDR3 DNA reads TGCGCCAGCAGCCCGACAGGGGTCCACGAGCAGTACTTC. Filled out from reference TRBV5-1 and TRBJ2-7, the complete variable domain reads KAGVTQTPRYLIKTRGQQVTLSCSPISGHRSVSWYQQTPGQGLQFLFEYFSETQRNKGNFPGRFSGRQFSNSRSEMNVSTLELGDSALYLCASSPTGVHEQYFGPGTRLTVT.

The chain couples TRBV2 to TRBJ1-6; D unclear. V shed 6 bases and J shed 10 bases, with 13 bases lying between them. Germline V gene data show CDR1 as SNHLY and CDR2 as FYNNEI. There are 13 residues in the CDR3. The CDR3 region is CASRPGSQSPLHF. CDR3 coding DNA: TGTGCCAGCAGGCCGGGCTCCCAGTCACCCCTCCACTTT.

Only a few counts were recorded for this clone. The gene calls are TRBV7-9 and TRBJ1-6; no firm D call. The CDR3 loop spans 15 amino acids. Germline V gene data show CDR1 as SEHNR and CDR2 as FQNEAQ (reference sequence). Trimming shortened V by 2 bases and J by 3 bases, and 8 bases separated the two germline ends. The CDR3 protein is CASSLLRGYNSPLHF. The CDR3 region has the DNA TGTGCCAGCAGCTTACTCCGGGGCTATAATTCACCCCTCCACTTT. Full variable domain (missing parts from reference TRBV7-9 and TRBJ1-6): DTGVSQNPRHKITKRGQNVTFRCDPISEHNRLYWYRQTLGQGPEFLTYFQNEAQLEKSRLLSDRFSAERPKGSFSTLEIQRTEQGDSAMYLCASSLLRGYNSPLHFGNGTRLTVT.

The V and J genes are TRBV19 and TRBJ2-2; a possible D gene is TRBD1 (5 bases). Looked up from germline, CDR1 is LNHDA and CDR2 is SQIVND (reference sequence). V was pared by 4 bases and J by 6 bases, with 9 bases between. The CDR3 runs to 13 residues. This chain's CDR3 is CASSTRASGELFF. CDR3 bases: TGTGCCAGTAGTACCAGGGCTTCCGGGGAGCTGTTTTTT.

This chain links TRBV6-5 with TRBJ1-2; possible D gene TRBD1, 5 bases. The germline gives CDR1 MNHEY, CDR2 SVGAGI. This CDR3 contains 13 residues. Trimming removed 0 bases from V and 4 bases from J, with 6 bases in between. CDR3 residues: CASSYSRGYGYTF. CDR3 nucleotides: TGTGCCAGCAGTTACTCGAGGGGCTATGGCTACACCTTC.

As to this clone: Other DNA sequences in the same sample also yield this CDR3. The gene calls are TRBV30 and TRBJ1-5, with 7 nucleotides matching TRBD1. The CDR3 has 14 amino acids. V shed 2 bases, J shed 2 bases, and the junction held 3 bases outside the gene matches. Per germline, CDR1 GTSNPN and CDR2 SVGIG (reference sequence). The CDR3 sequence: CAWSRTGGNQPQHF. CDR3 bases: TGTGCCTGGAGTAGGACAGGCGGCAATCAGCCCCAGCATTTT.

The chain is built from TRBV19 and TRBJ2-5; D is possibly TRBD2 (5 bases). Germline V lookup: CDR1 LNHDA, CDR2 SQIVND (reference sequence). Deletions cut 5 bases from V and 5 bases from J, with 15 bases between. CDR3 length: 14 residues. The CDR3 DNA is TGTGCCAGTAGTCAAACTCCGCCGGGGGAGACCCAGTACTTC. It yields the protein CASSQTPPGETQYF.

The chain uses TRBV7-3 and TRBJ2-1, with 7 bases lining up with TRBD2. The CDR3 totals 16 residues. Germline V gene lookup returns CDR1 SGHTA and CDR2 FQGTGA. The trim removed 5 bases at V and 3 bases at J, leaving 10 bases unmatched. CDR3 amino acids: CASSPAGVGYYNEQFF. CDR3 bases: TGTGCCAGCAGCCCCGCGGGAGTAGGGTACTACAATGAGCAGTTCTTC. The full variable domain, in which reference TRBV7-3 and TRBJ2-1 provide the parts outside the CDR3, is GAGVSQTPSNKVTEKGKYVELRCDPISGHTALYWYRQSLGQGPEFLIYFQGTGAADDSGLPNDRFFAVRPEGSVSTLKIQRTERGDSAVYLCASSPAGVGYYNEQFFGPGTRLTVL.

The gene calls are TRBV30 and TRBJ2-7; 10 nucleotides match TRBD1. The CDR3 length is 14 residues. Per the germline V gene, CDR1 is GTSNPN and CDR2 is SVGIG (reference sequence). The V gene end was trimmed by 5 bases and the J gene end by 7 bases; junction bases not matched to a gene: 11. CDR3 coding DNA: TGTGCCTGGTCAACCGGACAGGGGGTCGGGGAGCAGTACTTC. Translation gives CAWSTGQGVGEQYF.

This clone came up once. V gene TRBV6-5 combines with J gene TRBJ2-1; D is possibly TRBD2 (5 bases). The CDR3 loop spans 12 amino acids. Per germline, CDR1 MNHEY and CDR2 SVGAGI. Trimming stripped 10 bases from V and 6 bases from J, with 13 bases between. CDR3: CATRSAGNEQFF. For the CDR3, the DNA is TGTGCCACCCGGTCTGCGGGCAATGAGCAGTTCTTC.

The chain recombines TRBV7-3 with TRBJ2-3; TRBD2 aligns across 8 bases. V was pared by 4 bases and J by 0 bases, with 0 bases of the junction left unmatched. CDR1 and CDR2 from the germline V gene are SGHTA and FQGTGA. This CDR3 comprises 14 residues. CDR3 sequence: CASSSSGSTDTQYF. As DNA, the CDR3 is TGTGCCAGCAGCTCTAGCGGGAGCACAGATACGCAGTATTTT.

The chain employs TRBV19 and TRBJ2-7; perhaps TRBD2 as D (5 bases). Germline CDR1 LNHDA, CDR2 SQIVND (reference sequence). The CDR3 is 13 residues long. V lost 6 bases and J 9 bases, leaving 18 bases between the germline ends. The CDR3 region has the DNA TGTGCCAGTAGCGTCAAATACGGCGCGGGGCAGTACTTC. The encoded protein is CASSVKYGAGQYF.

The chain carries TRBV6-5 and TRBJ1-3; D is unclear. CDR3 length: 14 residues. Trimming left V 0 bases short and J 1 base short, with 4 bases between. Germline lookup yields CDR1 MNHEY and CDR2 SVGAGI. Written as DNA, the CDR3 is TGTGCCAGCAGTTACTCGGAATCTGGAAACACCATATATTTT. It codes for CASSYSESGNTIYF.